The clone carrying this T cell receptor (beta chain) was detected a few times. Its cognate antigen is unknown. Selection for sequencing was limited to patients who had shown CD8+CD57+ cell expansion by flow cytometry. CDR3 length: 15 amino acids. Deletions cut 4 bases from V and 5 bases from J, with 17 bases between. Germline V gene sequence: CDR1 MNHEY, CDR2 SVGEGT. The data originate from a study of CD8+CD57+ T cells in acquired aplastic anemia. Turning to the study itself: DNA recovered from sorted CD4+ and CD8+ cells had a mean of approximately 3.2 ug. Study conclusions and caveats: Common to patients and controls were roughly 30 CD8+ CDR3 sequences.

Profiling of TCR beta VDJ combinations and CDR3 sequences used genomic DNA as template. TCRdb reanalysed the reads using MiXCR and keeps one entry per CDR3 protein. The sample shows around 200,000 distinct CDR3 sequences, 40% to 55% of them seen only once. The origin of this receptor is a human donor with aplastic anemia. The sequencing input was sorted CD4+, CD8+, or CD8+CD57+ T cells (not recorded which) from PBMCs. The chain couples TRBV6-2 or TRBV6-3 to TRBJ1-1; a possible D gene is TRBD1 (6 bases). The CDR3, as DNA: TGTGCCAGCAGTTCGGACAGTTCTTGGGGGACTGAAGCTTTCTTT. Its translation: CASSSDSSWGTEAFF.